Presented here are 26 T cell receptor beta chains from one specimen sequenced in a study of OX40 agonist ivuxolimab in advanced cancers. Sequencing was performed with immunoSEQ multiplex PCR; in TCRdb, only in-frame clones are kept and a portion is missing. This table has 60,000 to 75,000 clones, 91% appearing once. The specimen was CD4+ or CD8+ T cells sorted from blood, collected in a trial of the OX40 agonist ivuxolimab. Receptors were obtained from an adult with an advanced solid tumor such as melanoma, head and neck, liver or kidney cancer.

The chain uses TRBV2 and TRBJ1-4; 9 positions agree with TRBD1. V lost 6 bases to trimming and J lost 0 bases; unmatched junction nucleotides: 8. The CDR3 totals 17 residues. Per the germline V gene, CDR1 is SNHLY and CDR2 is FYNNEI. Written as DNA, the CDR3 is TGTGCCAGCAGCTTAGGGACAGGGAGTACAACTAATGAAAAACTGTTTTTT. Protein product: CASSLGTGSTTNEKLFF. The full variable domain, its missing parts supplied by reference TRBV2 and TRBJ1-4, is EPEVTQTPSHQVTQMGQEVILRCVPISNHLYFYWYRQILGQKVEFLVSFYNNEISEKSEIFDDQFSVERPDGSNFTLKIRSTKLEDSAMYFCASSLGTGSTTNEKLFFGSGTQLSVL.

This clone was counted once. The CDR3 protein is CASSSGQFNEQYV. The DNA for the CDR3 is TGTGCCAGCAGTTCGGGACAGTTCAACGAGCAGTACGTC. V gene TRBV28 combines with J gene TRBJ2-7; 7 positions match TRBD1. The CDR3 covers 13 residues. Germline V lookup: CDR1 MDHEN, CDR2 SYDVKM. J gave up 5 bases and V 4 bases, and 5 bases lay outside the gene matches.

This chain joins TRBV5-1 and TRBJ2-7, with D possibly being TRBD1 (5 bases). Trimming took 0 bases from V and 4 from J, leaving 14 bases between them. Germline lookup yields CDR1 SGHRS and CDR2 YFSETQ. The CDR3 consists of 15 residues. The CDR3 loop reads CASSLAAMGQYEQYF. Written as DNA, the CDR3 is TGCGCCAGCAGCTTGGCCGCTATGGGGCAATACGAGCAGTACTTC.

The chain uses TRBV6-4 and TRBJ2-3; 12 bases line up with TRBD1. Trimming at V came to 2 bases and at J to 4 bases, leaving 1 base not matched to a gene. Germline assignment: CDR1 MRHNA and CDR2 SNTAGT. The CDR3 runs to 15 residues. The CDR3 DNA follows: TGTGCCAGCAGTGACGGGACAGGGGGCGCAGATACGCAGTATTTT. Encoded protein: CASSDGTGGADTQYF.

The genes are TRBV5-8 and TRBJ1-1; D ambiguous. In germline, CDR1 is SGHTS, CDR2 YDEGEE. This CDR3 has 13 residues. The V gene lost 2 bases and the J gene lost 4 bases, with 9 bases spanning the gap. CDR3 protein: CASSFPAPTEAFF. CDR3 DNA sequence: TGTGCCAGCAGCTTCCCGGCTCCCACTGAAGCTTTCTTT.

This rearrangement joins TRBV9 to TRBJ2-7; D possibly corresponds to TRBD1 (5 bases). The V and J ends lost 4 bases and 0 bases respectively, with 11 bases between them. Germline assignment: CDR1 SGDLS and CDR2 YYNGEE. The CDR3 has 14 residues. CDR3 loop: CASSPDSSSYEQYF. The CDR3 DNA reads as TGTGCCAGCAGCCCTGACAGTTCCTCCTACGAGCAGTACTTC.

This chain links TRBV19 with TRBJ2-2; no clear D. CDR3 length equals 13 residues. The V gene's germline CDR1 is LNHDA and CDR2 SQIVND (reference sequence). V lost 10 bases to trimming and J lost 4 bases, with 13 bases between them. The CDR3 sequence: CATAAGSTGELFF. The CDR3 DNA reads TGTGCCACTGCGGCAGGTAGCACCGGGGAGCTGTTTTTT.

The chain joins TRBV5-5 to TRBJ1-4; TRBD1 agrees at 9 bases. CDR1 is SGHKS and CDR2 is YYEKEE in the germline V gene (reference sequence). Trimming at V came to 6 bases and at J to 4 bases, leaving 7 bases not matched to a gene. CDR3 length: 15 residues. This chain's CDR3 is CASTGRDRDNEKLFF. The CDR3 DNA follows: TGTGCCAGCACCGGACGGGACAGGGATAATGAAAAACTGTTTTTT.

This clone was counted a single time. The CDR3 sequence: CASSLVLGPGELFF. The CDR3 DNA sequence: TGTGCCAGCAGCCTTGTCCTGGGGCCCGGGGAGCTGTTTTTT. This chain links TRBV7-6 with TRBJ2-2; TRBD1 might be the D (5 bases). V lost 5 bases and J 6 bases, leaving 13 bases between the germline ends. The V gene's germline CDR1 is SGHVS and CDR2 FNYEAQ. This CDR3 region has 14 residues.

The chain joins TRBV4-1 to TRBJ1-1, with 8 bases fitting TRBD1. V dropped 2 bases and J dropped 7; count of bases not matched to a gene: 9. The germline gives CDR1 MGHRA, CDR2 YSYEKL. This CDR3 comprises 15 residues. In DNA form, the CDR3 reads TGCGCCAGCAGCCAAAGATCGAGACAGGGGAATGAAGCTTTCTTT. It specifies CASSQRSRQGNEAFF.

The chain's CDR3 is CASSGTRGSSYNEQFF. For the CDR3, the DNA is TGTGCCAGCAGCGGGACTCGCGGGAGTTCCTACAATGAGCAGTTCTTC. The chain employs TRBV9 and TRBJ2-1; 7 bases align to TRBD2. V was clipped by 3 bases and J by 1 base; unmatched bases: 7. From germline, CDR1 is SGDLS and CDR2 YYNGEE. The CDR3 has 16 amino acids.

A single count supports this clone. This rearrangement joins TRBV4-2 to TRBJ2-7; 7 nucleotides line up with TRBD1. The ends lost 1 base at V and 3 bases at J; junction bases unmatched: 6. Per the germline V gene, CDR1 is LGHNA and CDR2 is YNFKEQ. This CDR3 is built from 15 residues. The CDR3 sequence is CASSQVGSGGYEQYF. Here the CDR3 DNA reads TGTGCCAGCAGCCAAGTCGGTTCAGGGGGCTACGAGCAGTACTTC.

V usage is TRBV18 and J usage is TRBJ2-1, with 9 positions matching TRBD2. Germline loops: CDR1 KGHSH, CDR2 LQKENI. The CDR3 has 17 amino acids. The ends lost 3 bases at V and 4 bases at J; junction bases unmatched: 10. The CDR3 DNA sequence: TGTGCCAGCTCACCTTCTAGGGGGCTAGCGGGGTACAATGAGCAGTTCTTC. Protein sequence: CASSPSRGLAGYNEQFF.

V and J are TRBV2 and TRBJ2-3; D is possibly TRBD1 (5 bases). Between the trimmed V and J ends, which lost 5 bases and 4 bases, there was a span of 16 bases. The CDR3 consists of 15 residues. Germline assignment: CDR1 SNHLY and CDR2 FYNNEI. The CDR3 region has the DNA TGTGCCAGCAGTTTGACAGCGCCCGTGGCAGATACGCAGTATTTT. This codes for CASSLTAPVADTQYF.

The V call is TRBV13, the J call TRBJ2-7; the D gene could be TRBD1 or TRBD2 (7 bases each). The ends were cut back, 6 bases at V and 4 bases at J, with 16 bases in the middle. CDR3 size: 14 residues. Per the germline V gene, CDR1 is PRHDT and CDR2 is FYEKMQ (reference sequence). The CDR3 region is CASRPRGGSYEQYF. CDR3 coding DNA: TGTGCCAGCAGGCCCAGGGGGGGGTCGTACGAGCAGTACTTC. Variable domain in full (rest from reference TRBV13 and TRBJ2-7): AAGVIQSPRHLIKEKRETATLKCYPIPRHDTVYWYQQGPGQDPQFLISFYEKMQSDKGSIPDRFSAQQFSDYHSELNMSSLELGDSALYFCASRPRGGSYEQYFGPGTRLTVT.

The chain carries TRBV19 and TRBJ1-3; no definite D call. The CDR3 totals 14 residues. The V end was cut by 1 base, the J end by 0 bases, with 4 bases between. CDR1 and CDR2 from the germline V gene are LNHDA and SQIVND (reference sequence). The CDR3 DNA reads TGTGCCAGTAGTATAGGGTCCTCTGGAAACACCATATATTTT. Its protein product is CASSIGSSGNTIYF.

This clone was recorded many times. V is TRBV7-3 and J is TRBJ2-2, with 9 bases aligning to TRBD2. The CDR3 spans 18 residues. Losses at the gene ends were 1 base for V and 0 bases for J; bases not matched to a gene: 6. Germline V gives CDR1 SGHTA, CDR2 FQGTGA. The CDR3 loop reads CASSLIASGTTNTGELFF. The CDR3 DNA reads as TGTGCCAGCAGCTTAATAGCTAGCGGGACTACGAACACCGGGGAGCTGTTTTTT.

V and J are TRBV4-3 and TRBJ1-2; D is undetermined. Germline V gene lookup returns CDR1 LGHNA and CDR2 YSLEER. The CDR3 has 15 amino acids. With 3 bases removed from V and 5 bases from J, the gap between germline ends came to 16 bases. The CDR3, as DNA: TGCGCCAGCAGCCAGGAAAGGACGACGGCTTATGGCTACACCTTC. This codes for CASSQERTTAYGYTF.

In this sample, this clone turned up once. This chain links TRBV6-5 with TRBJ2-7, with a weak D call TRBD1 (5 bases). Germline-derived CDR1 and CDR2 are MNHEY and SVGAGI. The CDR3 is 15 amino acids. With 2 bases removed from V and 6 bases from J, the gap between germline ends came to 17 bases. The CDR3 loop is CASSYASGLLGEQYF. CDR3 coding DNA: TGTGCCAGCAGTTACGCGTCAGGGTTATTGGGCGAGCAGTACTTC.

The chain links TRBV4-3 to TRBJ2-1, with 7 bases fitting TRBD2. The germline CDR1 and CDR2 sequences are LGHNA and YSLEER. Losses at the gene ends were 0 bases for V and 6 bases for J; bases not matched to a gene: 2. The CDR3 is made up of 14 amino acids. As DNA, the CDR3 is TGCGCCAGCAGCCAAGATTGGGGGGGCAATGAGCAGTTCTTC. It codes for CASSQDWGGNEQFF.

This sequence joins TRBV6-4 and TRBJ1-4; 11 bases agree with TRBD1. Trimming took 4 bases from V and 4 from J; bases not matched to a gene: 5. Germline V gene data show CDR1 as MRHNA and CDR2 as SNTAGT. The CDR3 has 16 residues. This chain's CDR3 is CASSVSGTGGNEKLFF. CDR3 coding DNA: TGTGCCAGCAGTGTCTCCGGGACAGGGGGTAATGAAAAACTGTTTTTT.

This clone was counted only a few times. The chain employs TRBV25-1 and TRBJ2-2; 10 nucleotides line up with TRBD2. The V gene's germline CDR1 is MGHDK and CDR2 SYGVNS. With V trimmed by 3 bases and J by 5 bases, 0 bases remained unmatched. This CDR3 region has 14 residues. The DNA for the CDR3 is TGTGCCAGCAGTGAGGGACTAGCGACCGGGGAGCTGTTTTTT. Translated, it gives CASSEGLATGELFF.

This chain links TRBV4-1 with TRBJ2-3, with 7 positions matching TRBD2. The CDR3 runs 14 residues. Germline trimming cut 4 bases from V and 1 base from J; bases unmatched to any gene: 2. In germline, CDR1 is MGHRA, CDR2 YSYEKL. CDR3 sequence: CASSLGGGTDTQYF. The CDR3 DNA is TGCGCCAGCAGCCTGGGGGGGGGCACAGATACGCAGTATTTT.

The genes are TRBV19 and TRBJ2-1; TRBD1 is a possible D gene (5 bases). CDR3 size: 15 residues. CDR1 and CDR2 from the germline V gene are LNHDA and SQIVND (reference sequence). Trimming stripped 2 bases from V and 6 bases from J, with 14 bases between. The CDR3 bases are TGTGCCAGTAGTATAAGAGACAGCCACCTCAATGAGCAGTTCTTC. Encoded protein: CASSIRDSHLNEQFF.

V is TRBV27 and J is TRBJ1-1; the match to TRBD1 covers 7 bases. Germline assignment: CDR1 MNHEY and CDR2 SMNVEV (reference sequence). The V and J ends lost 5 bases and 5 bases, in that order; junction bases with no gene match: 8. There are 14 residues in the CDR3. The CDR3 nucleotides are TGTGCCAGCAGTACCCGACAGGGTGGGACTGAAGCTTTCTTT. Translation gives CASSTRQGGTEAFF.

This rearrangement joins TRBV14 to TRBJ2-7, with 9 bases identical to TRBD1. CDR1 and CDR2 (germline): SGHDN, FVKESK. CDR3 length: 16 residues. The J segment lost 3 bases and the V segment lost 0 bases, leaving 6 bases of the junction unmatched. The CDR3, as DNA: TGTGCCAGCAGCCAAGATGGACAGGGGCGGAACTACGAGCAGTACTTC. Translated: CASSQDGQGRNYEQYF.